This T cell receptor (beta chain) was sequenced for a study of shared clonotypes between healthy human individuals. Authors' processing steps: ImmunoSEQ supplied junction-only sequences lacking quality scores, so filtering was different. The data were produced by immunoSEQ multiplex PCR, yet TCRdb's version contains in-frame clones alone and is incomplete. Clone size and the V and J calls come from that table; the DNA yielded D and trimming. The data show over 400,000 clones, with more than 65% seen just once and roughly 12% held by the top ten. V was cut by 0 bases and J by 5 bases, with 16 bases left in between. Per germline, CDR1 LNHNV and CDR2 YYDKDF (reference sequence). This CDR3 spans 16 amino acids.

The TCR was taken from a woman in her thirties or forties in good health. Some clones in this sample may be carry-over from other donors' samples. Source material: PBMCs. The chain recombines TRBV15 with TRBJ2-5; D unclear. CDR3 nucleotide sequence: TGTGCCACCAGCAGAGATAATCTAGTGGCAGAGGAGACCCAGTACTTC. Its protein is CATSRDNLVAEETQYF. Based on the CDR3 plus reference TRBV15 and TRBJ2-5, the full variable domain is DAMVIQNPRYQVTQFGKPVTLSCSQTLNHNVMYWYQQKSSQAPKLLFHYYDKDFNNEADTPDNFQSRRPNTSFCFLDIRSPGLGDTAMYLCATSRDNLVAEETQYFGPGTRLLVL.